The 20 T cell receptor beta chains in this list originate from one sample, sequenced in a study of T cell clonality in common variable immunodeficiency. Here immunoSEQ multiplex PCR was the method, and the copy in TCRdb shows in-frame clones only, minus some. Observed in the sample are tens of thousands of clones, none of them singletons. Sequenced material: peripheral blood mononuclear cells. The origin of the receptors is a person aged 18 to 69 in good health.

The sample holds many counts of this clone. Sequencing ends 3 residues short of the CDR3 end; the germline J gene provides the rest. The chain is built from TRBV5-1 and TRBJ2-2; the match to TRBD1 covers 10 bases. This CDR3 is 17 amino acids long. Germline V gene data show CDR1 as SGHRS and CDR2 as YFSETQ. J lost 7 bases, V lost 2 bases, and 11 bases had no gene match. Incomplete CDR3 DNA: TGCGCCAGCAGCTTCGCACGTGGACAGGGGGGGAGCGGGGAG. Its protein is CASSFARGQGGSGE. The full-length CDR3 reads as CASSFARGQGGSGELFF.

This clone appeared many times. Germline and junction disagree at one end, which may indicate a read error. The read stops 3 residues short of the end of the CDR3; the missing end is completed from the germline J gene. The chain combines TRBV19 with TRBJ2-3, with D maybe TRBD2 (5 bases). This CDR3 is 12 amino acids long. CDR1 LNHDA and CDR2 SQIVND come from the germline V gene (reference sequence). The CDR3 sequence is CASSIDYHTQYF. Incomplete CDR3 DNA: TGTGCCAGTAGCATAGACTACCATACG.

This clone was recorded at least ten times. With the read ending 3 residues before the CDR3 end, the germline J gene is used to fill in that end. The V call is TRBV6-1, the J call TRBJ2-7; D gene uncertain. This CDR3 spans 13 amino acids. Between the trimmed V and J ends, which lost 0 bases and 4 bases, there was a span of 7 bases. Germline-derived CDR1 and CDR2 are MNHNS and SASEGT. CDR3 sequence: CASSEALQYEQYF. The covered CDR3 bases are TGTGCCAGCAGTGAAGCGCTACAGTACGAG.

This clone has a count of ten or more. The CDR3 goes on 3 residues after the read ends, and that part is filled in from the germline J gene. The rearrangement links TRBV12-5 to TRBJ2-3, with D possibly being TRBD2 (6 bases). The CDR3 has 19 amino acids. The germline CDR1 and CDR2 sequences are LGHNT and FRNRAP. Trimming took off 2 bases at V and 0 bases at J, with 21 bases between the two ends. CDR3 DNA (partial): TGTGCTAGTGGTTTGACCCCATGGGGGGTCGATGCTAGCACAGATACG. Encoded protein: CASGLTPWGVDASTDT. The whole CDR3 protein is CASGLTPWGVDASTDTQYF.

In its sample, this clone was seen many times. The missing CDR3 end, 3 residues past where the read stops, is filled in from the germline J gene. V is TRBV3-1 (or the pseudogene TRBV3-2) and J is TRBJ1-5; 7 bases align to TRBD1. The CDR3 is 15 residues long. J was trimmed by 9 bases and V by 0 bases; bases with no gene match: 8. Germline V lookup: CDR1 LGHDT, CDR2 YNNKEL (reference sequence). CDR3 protein: CASSQDPTGPRPQHF. The covered CDR3 bases are TGTGCCAGCAGCCAAGACCCGACAGGGCCGCGGCCC.

This clone was seen at least ten times. The CDR3 end is not reached by the read, which stops 3 residues before it; the germline J gene fills it in. This sequence joins TRBV5-6 and TRBJ1-2, with 7 bases matching TRBD1. CDR3 length: 14 residues. Trimming took 1 base from V and 2 from J; bases not matched to a gene: 2. Looked up from germline, CDR1 is SGHDT and CDR2 is YYEEEE. This CDR3 reads CASSLQGENYGYTF. The sequenced part of the CDR3 DNA is TGTGCCAGCAGCTTGCAGGGGGAGAACTATGGC. The full variable domain, with the rest looked up from reference TRBV5-6 and TRBJ1-2, is DAGVTQSPTHLIKTRGQQVTLRCSPKSGHDTVSWYQQALGQGPQFIFQYYEEEERQRGNFPDRFSGHQFPNYSSELNVNALLLGDSALYLCASSLQGENYGYTFGSGTRLTVV.

In this sample, this clone turned up many times. The read ends 3 residues before the CDR3 terminus; that terminus is restored from the germline J gene. J is TRBJ2-7 and V is TRBV29-1; a possible D gene is TRBD1 (5 bases). Per germline, CDR1 SQVTM and CDR2 ANQGSEA. This CDR3 spans 12 amino acids. V was trimmed by 2 bases and J by 3 bases, leaving 8 bases between them. The CDR3 spells CSVESDSYEQYF. The DNA read from the CDR3 is TGCAGCGTTGAATCTGACAGCTACGAG.

This clone was observed many times. The CDR3 end is not reached by the read, which stops 3 residues before it; the germline J gene fills it in. The chain is built from TRBV7-9 and TRBJ2-7; 9 bases align to TRBD2. V shed 5 bases and J 2 bases; nucleotides not matched to a gene: 7. The CDR3 runs to 15 residues. CDR1 and CDR2 from the germline V gene are SEHNR and FQNEAQ (reference sequence). CDR3 bases read: TGTGCCAGCAGCCCTGGGACTAGCAACACCTACGAG. Translation: CASSPGTSNTYE. The full CDR3 reads CASSPGTSNTYEQYF.

This clone was detected many times. The CDR3 DNA, read in part, is TGTGCCTGGAGTGCCTTTAACACTGAA. Protein: CAWSAFNTE. The CDR3 in full is CAWSAFNTEAFF. This chain connects TRBV30 to TRBJ1-1; D is undetermined. The read stops 3 residues short of the end of the CDR3; the missing end is completed from the germline J gene. CDR1 is GTSNPN and CDR2 is SVGIG in the germline V gene (reference sequence). Trimming took off 1 base at V and 2 bases at J, with 5 bases between the two ends. This CDR3 comprises 12 residues. The entire variable domain, with the rest obtained from reference TRBV30 and TRBJ1-1, is as follows: SQTIHQWPATLVQPVGSPLSLECTVEGTSNPNLYWYRQAAGRGLQLLFYSVGIGQISSEVPQNLSASRPQDRQFILSSKKLLLSDSGFYLCAWSAFNTEAFFGQGTRLTVV.

This clone was seen a handful of times. The DNA ends 3 residues before the CDR3 does, and the rest of the CDR3 is filled in from the germline J gene. The rearrangement uses TRBV7-2 and TRBJ2-3; TRBD2 matches at 13 bases. The germline CDR1 and CDR2 sequences are SGHTA and FQGNSA. This CDR3 region has 15 residues. CDR3 DNA, as far as it was read: TGTGCCAGCAGACCGGGACTAGCGGGACAAGAGACG. Its translation is CASRPGLAGQET. The full CDR3 protein is CASRPGLAGQETQYF.

To note about this clone: Read data end 3 residues before the CDR3 end; the end is taken from the germline J gene. The rearrangement joins TRBV7-2 to TRBJ2-7; 11 nucleotides agree with TRBD2. Germline assignment: CDR1 SGHTA and CDR2 FQGNSA. V shed 3 bases and J 6 bases; nucleotides not matched to a gene: 7. The CDR3 spans 15 residues. The CDR3 DNA, read in part, is TGTGCCAGCAGCTTCAGACTAGCGGGGCCGGGCGAG. Encoded protein: CASSFRLAGPGE. The whole CDR3 protein reads CASSFRLAGPGEQYF.

This clone has ten or more counts. The CDR3 end is not reached by the read, which stops 3 residues before it; the germline J gene fills it in. The V and J genes are TRBV5-1 and TRBJ2-1; a weak D match, TRBD1 (7 bases). V lost 3 bases and J 2 bases, leaving 21 bases between the germline ends. The CDR3 runs 18 residues. The germline V gene has CDR1 SGHRS and CDR2 YFSETQ. The covered CDR3 bases are TGCGCCAGCAGCTCGGGGGACGTCACAGGGGAGGCCTACAATGAG. As protein: CASSSGDVTGEAYNE. The entire CDR3 protein is CASSSGDVTGEAYNEQFF.

This clone was picked up many times. The read falls 3 residues short of the CDR3 end, and the missing part is taken from the germline J gene. The V call is TRBV5-1, the J call TRBJ2-7; 7 nucleotides agree with TRBD1. V lost 4 bases to trimming and J lost 4 bases; unmatched junction nucleotides: 14. The CDR3 extends over 16 amino acids. Germline assignment: CDR1 SGHRS and CDR2 YFSETQ. The CDR3 region is CASSPRGPQGVYEQYF. CDR3 DNA (partial): TGCGCCAGCAGCCCCCGGGGACCCCAGGGGGTTTACGAG.

This clone was seen repeatedly, ten times or more. The read terminates 3 residues before the CDR3 end, so the remaining end is supplied by the germline J gene. The rearrangement uses TRBV20-1 and TRBJ2-2; 7 bases line up with TRBD1. This CDR3 has 15 residues. In germline, CDR1 is DFQATT, CDR2 SNEGSKA (reference sequence). Losses at the gene ends were 2 bases for V and 5 bases for J; bases not matched to a gene: 8. CDR3 bases read: TGCAGTGCTAGACCGCCGACAGGGAAGACCGGGGAG. It codes for CSARPPTGKTGE. In full, the CDR3 is CSARPPTGKTGELFF.

This clone was picked up a small number of times. Sequencing ends 3 residues short of the CDR3 end; the germline J gene provides the rest. This chain links TRBV7-6 with TRBJ1-1; D not certain. The germline CDR1 and CDR2 sequences are SGHVS and FNYEAQ. This CDR3 spans 14 amino acids. CDR3 region: CASSNPLQAGEAFF. The sequenced CDR3 bases are TGTGCCAGCAGCAACCCGCTCCAAGCGGGCGAG. The whole variable domain, filled in from reference TRBV7-6 and TRBJ1-1, reads GAGVSQSPRYKVTKRGQDVALRCDPISGHVSLYWYRQALGQGPEFLTYFNYEAQQDKSGLPNDRFSAERPEGSISTLTIQRTEQRDSAMYRCASSNPLQAGEAFFGQGTRLTVV.

This clone was detected many times. The observed sequence ends 3 residues before the CDR3 terminus, with the missing tail filled in from the germline J gene. J is TRBJ2-3 and V is TRBV19; 8 bases are a match to TRBD2. The CDR3 length is 15 residues. In germline, CDR1 is LNHDA, CDR2 SQIVND (reference sequence). The DNA read from the CDR3 is TGTGCCAGTAGTCCCGGGACTAGTGATGAAGAGACG. This gives the protein CASSPGTSDEET. The whole CDR3 protein reads CASSPGTSDEETQYF.

With regard to this clone: Read coverage stops 3 residues before the CDR3 terminus; the germline J gene supplies the remainder. The rearrangement joins TRBV7-2 to TRBJ1-1; tentatively, D is TRBD1 (5 bases). Deletions cut 3 bases from V and 2 bases from J, with 13 bases between. The CDR3 contains 15 residues. The germline gives CDR1 SGHTA, CDR2 FQGNSA. CDR3 DNA, as far as it was read: TGTGCCAGCAGCTTTTCGACAGCGCAAAACACTGAA. Residues: CASSFSTAQNTE. The full-length CDR3 reads as CASSFSTAQNTEAFF. The full variable domain, in which reference TRBV7-2 and TRBJ1-1 provide the parts outside the CDR3, is GAGVSQSPSNKVTEKGKDVELRCDPISGHTALYWYRQSLGQGLEFLIYFQGNSAPDKSGLPSDRFSAERTGGSVSTLTIQRTQQEDSAVYLCASSFSTAQNTEAFFGQGTRLTVV.

On this clone itself: Coverage ceases 3 residues before the CDR3 finishes, and the germline J gene fills in the end. The genes are TRBV20-1 and TRBJ1-2, with 7 bases that match TRBD1. CDR3 length equals 11 residues. Germline-derived CDR1 and CDR2 are DFQATT and SNEGSKA (reference sequence). The sequenced CDR3 bases are TGCAGTGCTAGTTTCCAGGGGGAC. As protein: CSASFQGD. The CDR3 in full is CSASFQGDYTF.

In its sample, this clone was seen many times. The CDR3 sequence: CASSLVRGNQPQHF. Incomplete CDR3 DNA: TGTGCCAGCAGTTTAGTCAGGGGCAATCAGCCC. The rearrangement uses TRBV28 and TRBJ1-5, with D tentatively TRBD1 (5 bases). The CDR3 end is not reached by the read, which stops 3 residues before it; the germline J gene fills it in. The V gene lost 2 bases and the J gene lost 2 bases, with 7 bases spanning the gap. The CDR3 has 14 amino acids. The germline gives CDR1 MDHEN, CDR2 SYDVKM.

Comment on this clone: The read halts 3 residues ahead of the CDR3 end, with the missing end drawn from the germline J gene. The gene calls are TRBV7-9 and TRBJ2-2, with D tentatively TRBD2 (6 bases). The CDR3 length is 13 residues. Germline V CDR1 and CDR2: SEHNR, FQNEAQ (reference sequence). CDR3 DNA, as far as it was read: TGTGCCAGCAGCCCAGTGGGGGGTGAAAAG. It encodes CASSPVGGEK. The full CDR3 protein is CASSPVGGEKLFF. Supplemented by reference TRBV7-9 and TRBJ2-2, the full variable domain reads DTGVSQNPRHKITKRGQNVTFRCDPISEHNRLYWYRQTLGQGPEFLTYFQNEAQLEKSRLLSDRFSAERPKGSFSTLEIQRTEQGDSAMYLCASSPVGGEKLFFGEGSRLTVL.